These 9 T cell receptor beta chains originate from one sample sequenced in a study of T-cell reconstitution after alpha-beta-depleted transplantation in children. Preparation of the TCRbeta library was carried out with unique molecular identifiers. TCRdb re-derived calls from the PCR reads in MiXCR, one entry per CDR3 protein. The profile shows about 980,000 distinct CDR3 sequences, about 31% of them singletons. The sequenced sample was PBMCs, mostly from graft donor cells, obtained 360 days after TCRalphabeta/CD19-depleted stem cell transplant. These receptor sequences come from a boy under two years old who had a stem cell transplant for SCID, so the T cells may come from the graft donor.

V is TRBV4-2 and J is TRBJ1-2; D remains unclear. Looked up from germline, CDR1 is LGHNA and CDR2 is YNFKEQ. CDR3 length: 15 amino acids. The V and J ends lost 0 bases and 4 bases respectively, with 12 bases between them. This chain's CDR3 is CASSQDRSRIYGYTF. The CDR3, as DNA: TGTGCCAGCAGCCAAGATAGGTCCAGGATCTATGGCTACACCTTC.

J is TRBJ2-7 and V is TRBV6-1, with 12 bases lining up with TRBD1. The V gene end was trimmed by 6 bases and the J gene end by 7 bases; junction bases not matched to a gene: 13. The length of the CDR3 is 16 residues. Germline lookup yields CDR1 MNHNS and CDR2 SASEGT. In DNA, the CDR3 is TGTGCCAGCAGAAGGGGGGCGGGACAGGGGGCGAGAGAGCAGTACTTC. Its protein product is CASRRGAGQGAREQYF.

The V and J genes are TRBV28 and TRBJ2-5, with a weak D call TRBD2 (7 bases). The CDR3 spans 17 residues. V shed 5 bases and J shed 2 bases, with 21 bases lying between them. The germline V gene encodes CDR1 MDHEN and CDR2 SYDVKM. This CDR3 is CASSPLPRRGPQETQYF. The CDR3, as DNA: TGTGCCAGCAGTCCTCTCCCCCGGCGGGGGCCACAAGAGACCCAGTACTTC.

V usage is TRBV7-4 and J usage is TRBJ1-6; D not resolved. The CDR3 is 17 amino acids. CDR1 is SGHVT, CDR2 SQSDAQ, per germline. V shed 5 bases and J shed 6 bases, with 20 bases lying between them. The CDR3 loop reads CASSHRGSLYVNSPLHF. CDR3 nucleotides: TGTGCCAGCAGCCATCGGGGAAGCCTATACGTTAATTCACCCCTCCACTTT.

The chain employs TRBV5-1 and TRBJ1-2; D remains ambiguous. Germline V gene sequence: CDR1 SGHRS, CDR2 YFSETQ. V was trimmed by 2 bases and J by 3 bases, leaving 11 bases between them. This CDR3 contains 14 residues. CDR3 in DNA: TGCGCCAGCAGCTTTTCACAGACCGACTATGGCTACACCTTC. Protein: CASSFSQTDYGYTF.

The chain has TRBV6-6 and TRBJ1-3; D is undetermined. The ends were cut back, 8 bases at V and 4 bases at J, with 12 bases in the middle. The CDR3 spans 13 residues. Germline CDR1 and CDR2: MNHNY and SVGAGI (reference sequence). The CDR3 DNA follows: TGTGCCAGCGCGCAGGAAAGAGGAAACACCATATATTTT. Amino acid sequence: CASAQERGNTIYF.

The chain recombines TRBV24-1 with TRBJ2-5; 8 nucleotides line up with TRBD1. V shed 4 bases, J shed 1 base, and the junction held 4 bases outside the gene matches. The CDR3 has 15 residues. Germline V gene sequence: CDR1 KGHDR, CDR2 SFDVKD. CDR3: CATSDPDRGQETQYF. Here the CDR3 DNA reads TGTGCCACCAGTGACCCCGACAGGGGCCAAGAGACCCAGTACTTC.

The chain uses TRBV11-3 and TRBJ2-7; 7 bases are a match to TRBD1. J lost 5 bases, V lost 1 base, and 5 bases had no gene match. This CDR3 region has 14 residues. Germline assignment: CDR1 SGHNT and CDR2 YENEEA. The DNA of the CDR3 is TGTGCCAGCAGCTTAGGGCCGACAGGGCACGAGCAGTACTTC. It encodes CASSLGPTGHEQYF.

This clonotype has a handful of counts. This chain connects TRBV7-8 to TRBJ2-7, with D possibly TRBD1 on 5 matching bases. The germline gives CDR1 SGHVS, CDR2 FQNEAQ. Trimming shortened V by 3 bases and J by 0 bases, and 9 bases separated the two germline ends. The CDR3 is 14 amino acids. CDR3 residues: CASSLQDTSYEQYF. The CDR3 nucleotides are TGTGCCAGCAGCTTGCAGGACACCTCCTACGAGCAGTACTTC.